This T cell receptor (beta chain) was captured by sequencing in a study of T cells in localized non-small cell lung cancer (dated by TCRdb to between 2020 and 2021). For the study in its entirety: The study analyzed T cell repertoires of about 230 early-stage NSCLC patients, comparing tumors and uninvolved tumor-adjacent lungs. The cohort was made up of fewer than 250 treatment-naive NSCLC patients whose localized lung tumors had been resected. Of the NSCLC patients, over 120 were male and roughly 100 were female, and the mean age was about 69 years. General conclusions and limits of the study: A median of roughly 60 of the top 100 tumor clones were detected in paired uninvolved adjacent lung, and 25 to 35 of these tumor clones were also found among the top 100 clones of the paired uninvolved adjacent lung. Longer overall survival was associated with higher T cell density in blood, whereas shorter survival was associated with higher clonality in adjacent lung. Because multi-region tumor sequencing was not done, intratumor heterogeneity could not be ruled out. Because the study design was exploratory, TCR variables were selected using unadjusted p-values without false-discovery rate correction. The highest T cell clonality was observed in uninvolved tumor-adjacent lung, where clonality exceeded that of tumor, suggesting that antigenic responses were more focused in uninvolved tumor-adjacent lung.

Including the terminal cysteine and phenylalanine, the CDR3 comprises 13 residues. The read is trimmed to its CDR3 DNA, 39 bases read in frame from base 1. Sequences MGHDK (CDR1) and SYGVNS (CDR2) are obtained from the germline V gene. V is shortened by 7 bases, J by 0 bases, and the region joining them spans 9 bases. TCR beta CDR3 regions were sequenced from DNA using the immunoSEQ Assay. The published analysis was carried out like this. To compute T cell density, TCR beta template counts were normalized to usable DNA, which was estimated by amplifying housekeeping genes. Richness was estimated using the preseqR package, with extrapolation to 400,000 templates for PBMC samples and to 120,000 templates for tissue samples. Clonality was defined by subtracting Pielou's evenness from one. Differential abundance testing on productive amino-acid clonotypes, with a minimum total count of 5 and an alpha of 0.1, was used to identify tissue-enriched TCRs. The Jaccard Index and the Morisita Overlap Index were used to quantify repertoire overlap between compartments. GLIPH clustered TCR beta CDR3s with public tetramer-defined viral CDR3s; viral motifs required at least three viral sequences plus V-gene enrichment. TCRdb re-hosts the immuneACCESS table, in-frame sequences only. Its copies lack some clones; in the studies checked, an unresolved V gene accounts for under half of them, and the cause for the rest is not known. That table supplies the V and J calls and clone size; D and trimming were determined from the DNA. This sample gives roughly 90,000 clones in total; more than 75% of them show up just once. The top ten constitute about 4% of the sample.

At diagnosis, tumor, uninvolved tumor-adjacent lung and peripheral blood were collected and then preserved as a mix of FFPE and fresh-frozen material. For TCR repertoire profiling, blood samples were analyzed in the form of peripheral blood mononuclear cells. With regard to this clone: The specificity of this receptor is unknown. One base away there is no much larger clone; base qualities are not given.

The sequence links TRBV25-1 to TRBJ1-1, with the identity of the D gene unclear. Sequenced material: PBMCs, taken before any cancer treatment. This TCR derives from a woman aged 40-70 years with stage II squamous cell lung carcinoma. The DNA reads TGTGCCAGCAAGAGGACGGTGAACACTGAAGCTTTCTTT. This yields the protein CASKRTVNTEAFF.